This T cell receptor beta chain derives from a study of control samples from healthy donors and cancer patients. This clone was seen once. The table came from immunoSEQ multiplex PCR; TCRdb's copy has only in-frame clones and leaves some out. This sample has about 110,000 clones; 82% occur once, and the top ten carry roughly 6.5%. The CDR3 is 14 amino acids. Between the trimmed V and J ends, which lost 2 bases and 3 bases, there was a span of 9 bases. Germline V CDR1 and CDR2: SGHKS, YYEKEE (reference sequence). The rearrangement joins TRBV5-5 to TRBJ2-4; the D call may be TRBD1 or TRBD2 (5 bases each). The material sequenced was blood. This receptor was identified in a man aged 18 to 29 in good health. CDR3 amino acids: CASSFLGGKNIQYF. The CDR3 coding sequence is TGTGCCAGCAGCTTCCTTGGGGGCAAAAACATTCAGTACTTC.